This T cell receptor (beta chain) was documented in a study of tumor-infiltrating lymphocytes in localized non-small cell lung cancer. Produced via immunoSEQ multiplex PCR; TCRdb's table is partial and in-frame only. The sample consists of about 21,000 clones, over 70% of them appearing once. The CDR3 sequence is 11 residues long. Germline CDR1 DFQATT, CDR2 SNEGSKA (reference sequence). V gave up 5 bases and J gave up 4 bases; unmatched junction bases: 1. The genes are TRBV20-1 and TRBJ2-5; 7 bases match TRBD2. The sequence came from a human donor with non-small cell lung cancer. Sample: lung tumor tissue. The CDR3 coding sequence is TGCAGTGCTGGGGGGGGAGAGACCCAGTACTTC. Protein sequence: CSAGGGETQYF.